Each of the 17 T cell receptor beta chains below was sequenced from the same sample in a study of T cell repertoires in cytomegalovirus infection. These receptors have no identified antigens. TCRdb re-called the reads through MiXCR, storing one row per CDR3 protein. The repertoire holds roughly 49,000 distinct CDR3 sequences, 20% to 25% seen once, with approximately 18% in the top ten. Material for sequencing was PBMCs, sequenced either directly or after in vitro stimulation (not recorded which). Receptors originate from a human donor in good health (CMV status not recorded). Some clones in this sample may be carry-over from other donors' samples.

This clonotype was counted many times. The CDR3 loop reads CASSSYPDNTDTQYF. Here the CDR3 DNA reads TGTGCCAGCAGCTCCTATCCGGACAACACAGATACGCAGTATTTT. This chain links TRBV7-9 with TRBJ2-3, with D tentatively TRBD1 (5 bases). Germline lookup yields CDR1 SEHNR and CDR2 FQNEAQ (reference sequence). V was clipped by 4 bases and J by 2 bases, with 13 bases between them. The CDR3 sequence is 15 residues long.

The V and J genes are TRBV4-3 and TRBJ2-7; TRBD2 aligns across 8 bases. Germline assignment: CDR1 LGHNA and CDR2 YSLEER. With V trimmed by 0 bases and J by 3 bases, 13 bases remained unmatched. This CDR3 region has 18 residues. CDR3 sequence: CASSQDVAAPGLGYEQYF. The CDR3 nucleotides read TGCGCCAGCAGCCAAGACGTCGCAGCCCCGGGACTAGGCTACGAGCAGTACTTC.

The V gene is TRBV19, the J gene TRBJ1-2, with 7 bases fitting TRBD1. CDR3 length equals 16 residues. The J segment lost 8 bases and the V segment lost 3 bases, leaving 15 bases of the junction unmatched. Looked up from germline, CDR1 is LNHDA and CDR2 is SQIVND (reference sequence). CDR3 residues: CASSIGIDRVLGGYTF. CDR3 bases: TGTGCCAGTAGTATTGGGATTGACAGGGTCCTCGGCGGCTACACCTTC.

V and J are TRBV6-5 and TRBJ2-5, with a weak D call TRBD1 (6 bases). Germline CDR1 is MNHEY and CDR2 is SVGAGI. V was cut by 11 bases and J by 5 bases, with 15 bases left in between. The CDR3 has 12 residues. This CDR3 is CASAGGGETQYF. The CDR3 region has the DNA TGTGCCTCTGCTGGGGGCGGCGAGACCCAGTACTTC.

This clonotype was found a few times. The chain joins TRBV12-3 or TRBV12-4 to TRBJ2-1; D is possibly TRBD2 (5 bases). The V gene lost 2 bases and the J gene lost 4 bases, with 18 bases spanning the gap. The CDR3 contains 17 residues. CDR3 protein: CASSLFGSAVNYNEQFF. The CDR3 DNA sequence: TGTGCCAGCAGTTTATTCGGGTCAGCGGTTAATTACAATGAGCAGTTCTTC.

This rearrangement joins TRBV10-3 to TRBJ2-7; TRBD1 matches at 9 bases. The CDR3 has 13 amino acids. The V gene end was trimmed by 6 bases and the J gene end by 3 bases; junction bases not matched to a gene: 3. Germline CDR1 and CDR2: ENHRY and SYGVKD. CDR3 residues: CAIRSGQGYEQYF. The CDR3 DNA reads TGTGCCATCAGATCGGGACAGGGCTACGAGCAGTACTTC.

This clonotype was counted between two and nine times. The genes are TRBV11-2 and TRBJ2-7; D ambiguous. The germline CDR1 and CDR2 sequences are SGHAT and FQNNGV. This CDR3 comprises 14 residues. Between the trimmed V and J ends, which lost 0 bases and 0 bases, there was a span of 6 bases. This CDR3 reads CASSLDFNSYEQYV. The CDR3 coding sequence is TGTGCCAGCAGCTTAGATTTCAACTCCTACGAGCAGTACGTC.

The rearrangement joins TRBV29-1 to TRBJ2-1; D gene unclear. The CDR3 is 12 residues long. The V end lost 5 bases, the J end lost 6 bases, and 11 bases lay between the germline ends. The germline V gene has CDR1 SQVTM and CDR2 ANQGSEA. CDR3 residues: CSVWSKVNEQFF. The CDR3 coding sequence is TGCAGCGTTTGGTCCAAAGTCAATGAGCAGTTCTTC.

This clonotype has a single count. This clone may be a read error of a much larger clone one base away. The final CDR3 position lacks the conserved phenylalanine or tryptophan, pointing to a likely read error. This sequence joins TRBV7-2 and TRBJ1-2; D unclear. Trimming pared 2 bases from V and 4 bases from J, leaving 14 bases between. CDR1 and CDR2 (germline): SGHTA, FQGNSA. This CDR3 comprises 15 residues. This CDR3 is CASSLRMAGSYGYTL. CDR3 bases: TGTGCCAGCAGCTTAAGGATGGCGGGTTCCTATGGCTACACCCTC.

This clonotype was picked up a small number of times. The rearrangement uses TRBV11-2 and TRBJ2-3; 7 nucleotides line up with TRBD1. J was trimmed by 3 bases and V by 5 bases; bases with no gene match: 8. The V gene's germline CDR1 is SGHAT and CDR2 FQNNGV. This CDR3 spans 15 amino acids. CDR3 coding DNA: TGTGCCAGCAGCCCCTGGACAGGATCGACAGATACGCAGTATTTT. This encodes CASSPWTGSTDTQYF.

The chain joins TRBV6-5 to TRBJ2-7, with D possibly matching TRBD2 (6 bases). Germline V gene data show CDR1 as MNHEY and CDR2 as SVGAGI. This CDR3 contains 16 residues. The V gene lost 6 bases and the J gene lost 4 bases, with 22 bases spanning the gap. CDR3 protein: CASRTTGAGMIYEQYF. CDR3 coding DNA: TGTGCCAGCAGAACAACAGGAGCGGGCATGATTTACGAGCAGTACTTC.

The gene calls are TRBV6-5 and TRBJ2-7, with D uncertain. This CDR3 is 15 amino acids long. Trimming removed 5 bases at V and 4 bases at J, with 18 bases between. Germline CDR1 reads MNHEY; CDR2 reads SVGAGI. The CDR3 DNA reads TGTGCCAGCAGTAGGGTAGGTGCTCAGACGTACGAGCAGTACTTC. It specifies CASSRVGAQTYEQYF.

Regarding this clonotype: One end of the junction does not line up with germline, which may come from a read error. The genes are TRBV19 and TRBJ1-1; 7 bases line up with TRBD1. This CDR3 is 16 amino acids long. Germline V gives CDR1 LNHDA, CDR2 SQIVND (reference sequence). Written as DNA, the CDR3 is TGTGCCAGCACGACAGGGTTAAGGGGGGGGGACACTGAAGCTTGCTTT. This gives the protein CASTTGLRGGDTEACF.

This clonotype came up many times. This chain uses TRBV12-3 or TRBV12-4 with TRBJ1-2, with 7 bases lining up with TRBD1. The CDR3 is 14 residues long. The J segment lost 7 bases and the V segment lost 6 bases, leaving 11 bases of the junction unmatched. CDR3 loop: CASSRTTGFLGYTF. The CDR3 coding sequence is TGTGCCAGCAGCCGCACGACAGGGTTTCTTGGCTACACCTTC.

This clonotype occurred many times. V is TRBV5-1 and J is TRBJ2-2; 11 nucleotides match TRBD1. Losses at the gene ends were 3 bases for V and 6 bases for J; bases not matched to a gene: 1. The CDR3 totals 14 residues. Germline assignment: CDR1 SGHRS and CDR2 YFSETQ. The CDR3 nucleotides are TGCGCCAGCAGCTGGGGACAGGGGGCCGGGGAGCTGTTTTTT. Its protein product is CASSWGQGAGELFF.

The V call is TRBV4-3, the J call TRBJ1-4, with D tentatively TRBD1 (6 bases). The CDR3 runs 18 residues. V was pared by 5 bases and J by 0 bases, with 19 bases between. CDR1 LGHNA and CDR2 YSLEER come from the germline V gene. CDR3 in amino acids: CASSLESDSFATNEKLFF. The CDR3 bases are TGCGCCAGCAGCTTAGAATCGGACAGCTTTGCAACTAATGAAAAACTGTTTTTT.

The CDR3 is CATIGQSLAKNIQYF. In nucleotides, the CDR3 is TGCGCCACCATCGGACAGTCCCTAGCCAAAAACATTCAGTACTTC. This chain links TRBV10-2 with TRBJ2-4; D might be TRBD1 (6 bases). The CDR3 is 15 amino acids. Germline CDR1 and CDR2: WSHSY and SAAADI. The ends were cut back, 10 bases at V and 0 bases at J, with 16 bases in the middle.